This T cell receptor (beta chain) stems from a study of T-cell memory formation after mild COVID-19. The wider study: TCR clusters showed largely donor specificity.

General study results and limits: Clones which contracted sat mainly in CM and EM if CD4+, and in EMRA if CD8+.

V was pared by 5 bases and J by 6 bases, with 14 bases between. The CDR3 loop spans 13 amino acids. Per germline, CDR1 SGHTA and CDR2 FQGTGA. Concerning this clonotype itself: Its antigen is undetermined.

From the 5' RACE reads, TCRdb called clonotypes with MiXCR, one entry per CDR3 protein. Here the sample spans fewer than 250,000 distinct CDR3 sequences, 27% being singletons. Sequenced sample: PBMCs or a T cell subset sorted from them (not recorded which). The chain couples TRBV7-3 to TRBJ2-7; D might be TRBD1 or TRBD2, each matching 6 bases. This receptor was taken from an adult woman who had mild COVID-19 (a few samples of this study predate the infection). Cell type and time point are not known. Here the CDR3 DNA reads TGTGCCAGCAGCCCAGGAGGGGGTCCCGAGCAGTACTTC. As protein: CASSPGGGPEQYF. The full variable domain, rest sourced from reference TRBV7-3 and TRBJ2-7, is GAGVSQTPSNKVTEKGKYVELRCDPISGHTALYWYRQSLGQGPEFLIYFQGTGAADDSGLPNDRFFAVRPEGSVSTLKIQRTERGDSAVYLCASSPGGGPEQYFGPGTRLTVT.